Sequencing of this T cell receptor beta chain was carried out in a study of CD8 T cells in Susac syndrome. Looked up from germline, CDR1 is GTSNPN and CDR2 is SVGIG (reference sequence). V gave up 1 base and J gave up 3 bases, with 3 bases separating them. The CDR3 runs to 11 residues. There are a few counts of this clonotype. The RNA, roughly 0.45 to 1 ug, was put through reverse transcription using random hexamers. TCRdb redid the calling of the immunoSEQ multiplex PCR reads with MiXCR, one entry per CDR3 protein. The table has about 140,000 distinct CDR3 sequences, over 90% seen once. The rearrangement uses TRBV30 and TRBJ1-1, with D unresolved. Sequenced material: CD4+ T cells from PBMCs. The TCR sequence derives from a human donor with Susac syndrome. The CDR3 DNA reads TGTGCCTGGAGTGAGGACACTGAAGCTTTCTTT. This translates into CAWSEDTEAFF.